The clone carrying this T cell receptor (beta chain) was counted only a few times. Its antigen is undetermined. Quantitative 5'-RACE with molecular barcodes was used to make the TCR beta libraries. TCRdb redid the calling of the 5' RACE reads with MiXCR, one entry per CDR3 protein. The sample lists about 840,000 distinct CDR3 sequences, around 11% occurring once. This sample is drawn from a study of CD8 T cells in ankylosing spondylitis. General study findings and limits: Reportedly, matched ankylosing spondylitis synovial fluid was significantly enriched for disease-linked clones. In synovial fluid and blood from reactive arthritis, some motif variants were previously reported. A TCR beta motif made of fewer than ten highly homologous variants seemed typical of ankylosing spondylitis blood.

Unmatched junction bases numbered 10, after V lost 5 bases and J lost 7 bases. From germline, CDR1 is MNHEY and CDR2 SVGEGT. The CDR3 is 15 residues long. Input material: blood, either unsorted or a sorted T cell fraction (not recorded which). The sequence was collected from a male donor with ankylosing spondylitis. The J gene is TRBJ2-1, the V gene TRBV6-2 or TRBV6-3; 8 nucleotides line up with TRBD1. The CDR3 bases are TGTGCCAGCAGTCAAAGGACAGGGCTTGGAAATGAGCAGTTCTTC. Protein sequence: CASSQRTGLGNEQFF.